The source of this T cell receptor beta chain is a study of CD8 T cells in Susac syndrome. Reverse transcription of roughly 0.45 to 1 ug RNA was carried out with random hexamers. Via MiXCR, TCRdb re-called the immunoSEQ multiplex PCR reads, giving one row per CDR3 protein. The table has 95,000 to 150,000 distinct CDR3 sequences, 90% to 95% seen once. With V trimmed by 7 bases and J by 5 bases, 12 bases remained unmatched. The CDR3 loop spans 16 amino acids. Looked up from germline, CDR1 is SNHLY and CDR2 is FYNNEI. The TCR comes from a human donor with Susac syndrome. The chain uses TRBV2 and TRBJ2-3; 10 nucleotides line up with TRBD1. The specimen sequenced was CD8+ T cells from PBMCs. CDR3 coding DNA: TGTGCCAGCATTCCCGGACAGGGGGATGGTGGAGATACGCAGTATTTT. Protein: CASIPGQGDGGDTQYF.